This is a list of T cell receptor beta chains from one sample in a study of blood T cell repertoires in COVID-19. Generated by immunoSEQ multiplex PCR, the TCRdb table keeps only in-frame clones and is missing some. In the table there are 200,000 or so clones, around 89% of which are singletons. Sequences were obtained from PBMCs or T cells enriched from blood (not recorded which). Receptor source: a woman in her thirties or forties with acute COVID-19. Each CDR3 is given with its conserved first and last residue.

CDR3	V	J
CASSLVAGSTEAFF	TRBV7-9	TRBJ1-1
CASSESFGGGGEKLFF	TRBV10-2	TRBJ1-4
CASSQSRTASGDEQYF	TRBV6-2/TRBV6-3	TRBJ2-7
CASTTRGGNTIYF	TRBV7-9	TRBJ1-3
CASSAEGAGGPGELFF	TRBV13	TRBJ2-2
CASSPIPGQPFNVLTF	TRBV14	TRBJ2-6
CAISDPGTTTQAAFF	TRBV10-3	TRBJ1-1
CASSLGQGGYGYTF	TRBV5-1	TRBJ1-2
CASSQEDRGRETQYF	TRBV4-3	TRBJ2-5
CASSYGVNRAAGELFF	TRBV6-5	TRBJ2-2
CASSLTGSSAPFEQFF	TRBV13	TRBJ2-1
CASSIGAGSSYEQYF	TRBV19	TRBJ2-7
CASSLEHAVPSNEQYF	TRBV5-5	TRBJ2-7
CASSSTDRGRQTEAFF	TRBV6-6	TRBJ1-1
CASSLGTGDTDTQYF	TRBV7-9	TRBJ2-3
CASSPSGAIEKLFF	TRBV18	TRBJ1-4
CAGGGAPYGYTF	TRBV19	TRBJ1-2
CASKRGYTQYF	TRBV3-1/TRBV3-2	TRBJ2-3
CATREGPGPRSDEQFF	TRBV28	TRBJ2-1
CASSLAGEDGTF	TRBV7-9	TRBJ1-2
CSVTEGSNQPQHF	TRBV29-1	TRBJ1-5
CASSTTRDTQYF	TRBV12-3/TRBV12-4	TRBJ2-3
CAWQEGSGYTF	TRBV30	TRBJ1-2
CASSDEQRSSYNSPLHF	TRBV6-2/TRBV6-3	TRBJ1-6
CAAGYRGRVTEAFF	TRBV10-1	TRBJ1-1
CASSPTAGTGGDRNQPQHF	TRBV7-8	TRBJ1-5
CASRAGRLNTEAFF	TRBV27	TRBJ1-1
CASSRTTQRYNEQFF	TRBV19	TRBJ2-1
CASRQGRSYNSPLHF	TRBV19	TRBJ1-6
CASSPNRNYGYTF	TRBV18	TRBJ1-2
CASSLLPGRTDTQYF	TRBV5-1	TRBJ2-3
CSVGGGLSNEKLFF	TRBV29-1	TRBJ1-4
CASRDLRGSYGYTF	TRBV5-4	TRBJ1-2
CASSGAEAGMRSEQFF	TRBV13	TRBJ2-1
CASSWGRVITGELFF	TRBV5-1	TRBJ2-2
CASSAQGRRDTGELFF	TRBV19	TRBJ2-2
CASSQDGLAGTNTGELFF	TRBV4-3	TRBJ2-2
CASSAENRQGHTEAFF	TRBV6-1	TRBJ1-1
CASNTQGFQETQYF	TRBV7-9	TRBJ2-5
CASANGGALNQPQHF	TRBV27	TRBJ1-5
CASKAGGTGELFF	TRBV27	TRBJ2-2